The clone carrying this T cell receptor (beta chain) was counted between two and nine times. Antigen specificity is unknown. PCR primers comprised 60 Vbeta and 13 Jbeta primers. Per the original data handling: About 12 million of the 80 million or so unique TCR beta chains counted in a later analysis were shared. Here immunoSEQ multiplex PCR was the method, and the copy in TCRdb shows in-frame clones only, minus some. The DNA was the basis for D and trimming; V, J and clone size are from that table. This sample has about 120,000 clones, with around two thirds found just once. The length of the CDR3 is 14 residues. V gave up 3 bases and J gave up 7 bases; unmatched junction bases: 6. CDR1 is LGHNA and CDR2 is YSLEER in the germline V gene. This entry belongs to a study of cytomegalovirus exposure and HLA in healthy donors. Findings and caveats of the study: Later analysis placed DRB1 highest and HLA-C lowest in TCR association rates, which differed by HLA locus. The classifier reportedly diagnosed cytomegalovirus status with high sensitivity and specificity. The authors later linked a missense DCLRE1C variant to TCR beta V- and J-gene trimming.

The chain is built from TRBV4-3 and TRBJ2-1; 7 bases fit TRBD2. The sequence was collected from a woman aged 35 to 49 in good health and CMV-seropositive. What was sequenced was PBMCs. The CDR3 loop is CASSHGGTSNEQFF. DNA for the CDR3: TGCGCCAGCAGCCACGGGGGGACGTCTAATGAGCAGTTCTTC.